Listed below are T cell receptor beta chains from one sample, sequenced in a study of T-cell reconstitution after alpha-beta-depleted transplantation in children. TCRdb recomputed calls from the PCR reads with MiXCR, one row per CDR3 protein. The sample shows 300,000 or so distinct CDR3 sequences, approximately 23% of them seen only once. Source: PBMCs, mostly from graft donor cells, taken 180 days after TCRalphabeta/CD19-depleted stem cell transplant. These receptors came from a male patient between 10 and 17 years old who had a stem cell transplant for acute lymphoblastic leukemia, so the T cells may come from the graft donor. Each CDR3 is given with its conserved first and last residue. Fields, in order: J gene, D gene, clone size, V gene, CDR3 DNA, CDR3 protein. D genes are given only for firm matches. Clone sizes are given selectively: once, few, many, or a class where the clone is expanded.

TRBJ2-1,-,-,TRBV27,TGTGCCAGCAGTCTAAGTATGTACAATGAGCAGTTCTTC,CASSLSMYNEQFF
TRBJ1-5,TRBD1,-,TRBV5-1,TGCGCCAGCAGCCCCGGGACAGTCTTTAGCAATCACCCCCAGCATTTT,CASSPGTVFSNHPQHF
TRBJ2-7,-,many,TRBV10-2,TGTGCCAGCAGTGACCCCTACGAGCAGTACTTC,CASSDPYEQYF
TRBJ2-2,TRBD2,-,TRBV28,TGTGCCACCCCGAGGTGGGCGGGAGCATCTTCCGGGGAGCCGTTTTTT,CATPRWAGASSGEPFF
TRBJ2-1,TRBD2,-,TRBV7-6,TGTGCCAGCAGCTTCCAGGCGGGAGGCCTCTACAATGAGCAGTTCTTC,CASSFQAGGLYNEQFF
TRBJ2-2,TRBD1,few,TRBV12-3/TRBV12-4,TGTGCCAGCAGCCTCACTCTACAGGGGTTGGAGGCCGGGGAGCTGTTTTTT,CASSLTLQGLEAGELFF
TRBJ1-4,-,-,TRBV6-1,TGTGCCAGCACCAAAGGGGACCGAGCTAATGAAAAACTGTTTTTT,CASTKGDRANEKLFF
TRBJ2-2,TRBD2,-,TRBV20-1,TGCAGTGCTAGAGATCCCGCGACTAGCGCGGGTATGGCCGGGGAGCTGTTTTTT,CSARDPATSAGMAGELFF
TRBJ2-7,-,once,TRBV3-1,TGTGCCAGCAGCCATACTCGTACTCTCTACGAGCAGTACTTC,CASSHTRTLYEQYF
TRBJ2-2,-,-,TRBV29-1,TGCAGCTTATTGGACACCGGGGAGCTGTTTTTT,CSLLDTGELFF
TRBJ2-3,-,-,TRBV20-1,TGCAGTGCTAGAGTCTCGATCACAGATACGCAGTATTTT,CSARVSITDTQYF
TRBJ2-4,-,few,TRBV7-2,TGTGCCAGCAACCCAACGCCACAGGCCCGGTCAAGGTTCATTCAGTACTTC,CASNPTPQARSRFIQYF
TRBJ2-1,-,-,TRBV12-3/TRBV12-4,TGTGCCAGCAGTTTTTGGGGCGCTGAGCAGTTCTTC,CASSFWGAEQFF
TRBJ1-3,-,-,TRBV18,TGTGCCAGCTCACCCGGCCGTCTCTCTGGAAACACCATATATTTT,CASSPGRLSGNTIYF
TRBJ1-5,TRBD1,-,TRBV30,TGTGCCTGGAGTGGGGCGCGGACAGGAAATCAGCCCCAGCATTTT,CAWSGARTGNQPQHF
TRBJ1-2,TRBD1,-,TRBV10-3,TGTGCCATCAGTAGACAGGGGGAGAACTATGGCTACACCTTC,CAISRQGENYGYTF
TRBJ2-3,TRBD2,-,TRBV14,TGTGCCAGCAGCTCCAGGACTAGCGGGGCCACAGATACGCAGTATTTT,CASSSRTSGATDTQYF
TRBJ2-1,-,-,TRBV12-3/TRBV12-4,TGTGCCATCCAGAACACAAATGAGCAGTTCTTC,CAIQNTNEQFF
TRBJ2-5,-,few,TRBV12-3/TRBV12-4,TGTGCCAGCAGTTTTTCAAGGGAAGAGACCCAGTACTTC,CASSFSREETQYF
TRBJ2-5,-,-,TRBV25-1,TGTGCCAGCAGTGAATGGCCCTCAGGATTACAAGAGACCCAGTACTTC,CASSEWPSGLQETQYF
TRBJ1-1,-,-,TRBV25-1,TGTGCCAGCAGGCCCTTCCCTTACAGGGTAGGGGATTACGCTTTCTTT,CASRPFPYRVGDYAFF
TRBJ1-1,-,-,TRBV7-6,TGTGCCAGCAGCTTAGGCATCCAGGGGCGAGCTTTCTTT,CASSLGIQGRAFF
TRBJ1-6,-,few,TRBV7-2,TGTGCCAGCAGCTTATTACCAGGGGCGGATTCACCCCTCCACTTT,CASSLLPGADSPLHF
TRBJ2-1,-,few,TRBV20-1,TGCAGTGCTAGAGCCTCCCCGGCTAGGTTCTACAATGAGCAGTTCTTC,CSARASPARFYNEQFF
TRBJ1-2,-,many,TRBV29-1,TGCAGCGTTGTCAGGCAGGACTATGGCTACACCTTC,CSVVRQDYGYTF
TRBJ1-2,-,few,TRBV29-1,TGCAGCGTTGAACCTACAGGGCTGGGGTATGGCTACACCTTC,CSVEPTGLGYGYTF
TRBJ2-3,TRBD2,few,TRBV5-1,TGCGCCAGCAGCTACAATAGCGGGAGGGCCGCCCCAGATACGCAGTATTTT,CASSYNSGRAAPDTQYF